The rows below give T cell receptor beta chains drawn from one sample of a study of blood T cell repertoires in COVID-19. Here immunoSEQ multiplex PCR was the method, and the copy in TCRdb shows in-frame clones only, minus some. This sample carries 100,000 or so clones, roughly 85% of them seen once, and the ten largest clones take less than 3.5%. The sequencing sample was made of PBMCs or T cells enriched from blood (not recorded which). The receptors were sampled from a woman aged 45-65 years who had recovered from COVID-19. Each CDR3 is given with its conserved first and last residue. D genes are given only for firm matches. Only some rows state a clone size, as once, few, many or a class for expanded clones.

size: -; D: TRBD1; V: TRBV7-3; J: TRBJ2-5; DNA: TGTGCCAGCAGCCGGGACAGACAAGAGACCCAGTACTTC; CDR3: CASSRDRQETQYF
size: -; D: -; V: TRBV7-3; J: TRBJ2-5; DNA: TGTGCCAGCAGCTTAATGGCCCAAGAGACCCAGTACTTC; CDR3: CASSLMAQETQYF
size: -; D: TRBD1; V: TRBV24-1; J: TRBJ2-5; DNA: TGTGCCACCAGTGATCGACAGGGCGTCGGTGAGACCCAGTACTTC; CDR3: CATSDRQGVGETQYF
size: -; D: TRBD2; V: TRBV15; J: TRBJ2-5; DNA: TGTGCCACCGGGGGGGGACTAGCGGGAGGTAGAGAGACCCAGTACTTC; CDR3: CATGGGLAGGRETQYF
size: -; D: TRBD2; V: TRBV20-1; J: TRBJ2-1; DNA: TGCAGTGCTAGTCCCCCTGGGGCTAGCGGGAGCTATGAGCAGTTCTTC; CDR3: CSASPPGASGSYEQFF
size: -; D: TRBD1; V: TRBV6-5; J: TRBJ1-2; DNA: TGTGCCAGCATGAACAGGGGCTATGGCTACACCTTC; CDR3: CASMNRGYGYTF
size: -; D: -; V: TRBV12-1; J: TRBJ2-5; DNA: TGTGCCAGCACCCACCCTCGGGGGGAACAAGAGACCCAGTACTTC; CDR3: CASTHPRGEQETQYF
size: -; D: TRBD1; V: TRBV6-5; J: TRBJ2-7; DNA: TGTGCCAGCAAGGACAGGGGAGACCGCGAGCAGTACTTC; CDR3: CASKDRGDREQYF
size: once; D: TRBD1; V: TRBV2; J: TRBJ2-7; DNA: TGTGCCAGGGGCCTAGGGGGCAGGTACGAGCAGTACTTC; CDR3: CARGLGGRYEQYF
size: -; D: TRBD1; V: TRBV27; J: TRBJ1-2; DNA: TGTGCCAGCAGTTTATTCGGACAGGGGGCTATTCATGACTATGGCTACACCTTC; CDR3: CASSLFGQGAIHDYGYTF
size: -; D: -; V: TRBV11-3; J: TRBJ1-1; DNA: TGTGCCAGCAGCTTAGCACAGGGTTTGAACACTGAAGCTTTCTTT; CDR3: CASSLAQGLNTEAFF
size: -; D: TRBD1; V: TRBV28; J: TRBJ1-6; DNA: TGTGCCAGCACCGCGGGACAGAAGAATTCACCCCTCCACTTT; CDR3: CASTAGQKNSPLHF
size: -; D: TRBD2; V: TRBV4-2; J: TRBJ2-5; DNA: TGTGCCAGCAGCCAATCCAGAGCGGGAGGGCAAGAGACCCAGTACTTC; CDR3: CASSQSRAGGQETQYF
size: -; D: TRBD2; V: TRBV7-6; J: TRBJ2-3; DNA: TGTGCCAGCAGCAACCTAGCGGGAGTTAACACAGATACGCAGTATTTT; CDR3: CASSNLAGVNTDTQYF
size: -; D: -; V: TRBV5-1; J: TRBJ2-7; DNA: TGCGCCAGCAGCCTGATCACAGGGTCGGCCTACGAGCAGTACTTC; CDR3: CASSLITGSAYEQYF
size: -; D: -; V: TRBV5-7; J: TRBJ2-7; DNA: TGTGCCAGCAGCTTGGAGGGGGGGACCTTACCCCACGAGCAGTACTTC; CDR3: CASSLEGGTLPHEQYF
size: -; D: -; V: TRBV10-3; J: TRBJ2-3; DNA: TGTGCCATCAGTGAAGGTGCGGGCACAGATACGCAGTATTTT; CDR3: CAISEGAGTDTQYF
size: -; D: TRBD2; V: TRBV5-1; J: TRBJ2-7; DNA: TGCGCCAGCAGCTTGGCTCCCGGGACTAGCGGGAGAAACGAGCAGTACTTC; CDR3: CASSLAPGTSGRNEQYF
size: -; D: TRBD1; V: TRBV29-1; J: TRBJ1-2; DNA: TGCAGCGTGGACAGGACTAACTATGGCTACACCTTC; CDR3: CSVDRTNYGYTF
size: -; D: TRBD2; V: TRBV27; J: TRBJ2-7; DNA: TGTGCCAGCAGTTTACACGGGACTAGCGGGAGTACCTACGAGCAGTACTTC; CDR3: CASSLHGTSGSTYEQYF
size: -; D: -; V: TRBV2; J: TRBJ2-7; DNA: TGTGCCAGCAGTGAAGCACAAGCGGGCTTTCCCTACGAGCAGTACTTC; CDR3: CASSEAQAGFPYEQYF
size: -; D: -; V: TRBV3-1/TRBV3-2; J: TRBJ2-5; DNA: TGTGCCAGCAGCCAAGATCCGGCAGCCAGGGAGACCCAGTACTTC; CDR3: CASSQDPAARETQYF
size: -; D: TRBD2; V: TRBV4-1; J: TRBJ2-5; DNA: TGCGCCAGCAGCCGTAACAGGGCGGGGGGCGGGACCCAGTACTTC; CDR3: CASSRNRAGGGTQYF
size: -; D: -; V: TRBV6-5; J: TRBJ2-7; DNA: TGTGCCAGCAGTTACCTGGCTAGCTCCGAGCAGTACTTC; CDR3: CASSYLASSEQYF
size: -; D: TRBD2; V: TRBV3-1/TRBV3-2; J: TRBJ2-5; DNA: TGTGCCAGCAGCCAAGGACTAGCGGGAGTACCCCAGTACTTC; CDR3: CASSQGLAGVPQYF
size: few; D: TRBD1; V: TRBV4-1; J: TRBJ2-5; DNA: TGCGCCAGCAGCCAAGGGACAGGGGTCATGTGGACCCAGTACTTC; CDR3: CASSQGTGVMWTQYF
size: -; D: -; V: TRBV19; J: TRBJ1-2; DNA: TGTGCCAGTACCCCCGGCGGGGCGAGGTATGGCTACACCTTC; CDR3: CASTPGGARYGYTF
size: -; D: -; V: TRBV4-1; J: TRBJ2-1; DNA: TGCGCCAGCAGCCAGCCCGGGACGAGCGGGCCAAATGAGCAGTTCTTC; CDR3: CASSQPGTSGPNEQFF
size: -; D: -; V: TRBV18; J: TRBJ1-5; DNA: TGTGCCAGCTCACCCCTTGGTGGGGGGGGGCAGCCCCAGCATTTT; CDR3: CASSPLGGGGQPQHF
size: -; D: TRBD2; V: TRBV2; J: TRBJ2-1; DNA: TGTGCCAGCAAGAGCGGGGGGGGCCAGGATGAGCAGTTCTTC; CDR3: CASKSGGGQDEQFF
size: -; D: -; V: TRBV3-1/TRBV3-2; J: TRBJ1-2; DNA: TGTGCCAGCAGCCAAGATTCACAGACCCAGGTCTATGGCTACACCTTC; CDR3: CASSQDSQTQVYGYTF
size: -; D: -; V: TRBV28; J: TRBJ1-5; DNA: TGTGCCTGCCGTACAGTGGTCCGAGGCAATCAGCCCCAGCATTTT; CDR3: CACRTVVRGNQPQHF
size: -; D: TRBD1; V: TRBV12-3/TRBV12-4; J: TRBJ1-5; DNA: TGTGCCAGCAGAAGCACAGGGGATCAGCCCCAGCATTTT; CDR3: CASRSTGDQPQHF
size: -; D: TRBD1; V: TRBV28; J: TRBJ2-1; DNA: TGTGCCAGCGCCAGGGACAGGGGGAGTAATGAGCAGTTCTTC; CDR3: CASARDRGSNEQFF
size: -; D: TRBD1; V: TRBV10-3; J: TRBJ2-7; DNA: TGTGCCATCAGTGTCCGGGACAGGGTCTACGAGCAGTACTTC; CDR3: CAISVRDRVYEQYF
size: -; D: TRBD1; V: TRBV20-1; J: TRBJ1-2; DNA: TGCAGTGCTAGTTCGGGGACAGGGGTGAGGGGCTACACCTTC; CDR3: CSASSGTGVRGYTF
size: -; D: TRBD1; V: TRBV5-6; J: TRBJ1-2; DNA: TGTGCCAGCACCTGGACAGGGTCGGACTATGGCTACACCTTC; CDR3: CASTWTGSDYGYTF
size: -; D: -; V: TRBV30; J: TRBJ2-1; DNA: TGTGCCTGGAGTACTAGTCAATACAATGAGCAGTTCTTC; CDR3: CAWSTSQYNEQFF
size: -; D: TRBD1; V: TRBV30; J: TRBJ1-5; DNA: TGTGCCTGGGACAGGGACACTCAGCCCCAGCATTTT; CDR3: CAWDRDTQPQHF
size: -; D: -; V: TRBV18; J: TRBJ2-1; DNA: TGTGCCAGCTCACCGGGGGACTGGTACTACAATGAGCAGTTCTTC; CDR3: CASSPGDWYYNEQFF
size: -; D: -; V: TRBV7-6; J: TRBJ2-7; DNA: TGTGCCAGCAGCCGCGAAAGGGGTCCCTACGAGCAGTACTTC; CDR3: CASSRERGPYEQYF
size: -; D: -; V: TRBV12-3/TRBV12-4; J: TRBJ1-2; DNA: -; CDR3: CASSFLAGNGYTF
size: -; D: -; V: TRBV10-3; J: TRBJ1-4; DNA: TGTGCCATCAGCGCCGGCCCGGGGAATGAAAAACTGTTTTTT; CDR3: CAISAGPGNEKLFF
size: -; D: -; V: TRBV30; J: TRBJ1-3; DNA: TGTGCCTGGATCTTGGGCGGAAACACCATATATTTT; CDR3: CAWILGGNTIYF
size: -; D: -; V: TRBV6-5; J: TRBJ2-7; DNA: TGTGCCAGCAGTTGGGGGACTTACTACGAGCAGTACTTC; CDR3: CASSWGTYYEQYF
size: -; D: TRBD1; V: TRBV7-3; J: TRBJ2-1; DNA: TGTGCCAGCAGCTTACCGGACAGGGAAATTCAGTTCTTC; CDR3: CASSLPDREIQFF
size: few; D: TRBD1; V: TRBV2; J: TRBJ1-3; DNA: TGTGCCAGCAGTGCCCAGGGGGTCGGCTCTGGAAACACCATATATTTT; CDR3: CASSAQGVGSGNTIYF
size: once; D: TRBD1; V: TRBV4-1; J: TRBJ2-2; DNA: TGCGCCAGCAGCCAGGTCGGACAGGGGCGCACCGGGGAGCTGTTTTTT; CDR3: CASSQVGQGRTGELFF
size: -; D: -; V: TRBV12-3/TRBV12-4; J: TRBJ2-7; DNA: TGTGCCAGCAGTTCCGAACTATACTACGAGCAGTACTTC; CDR3: CASSSELYYEQYF
size: -; D: -; V: TRBV10-3; J: TRBJ1-2; DNA: TGTGCCATCACCAAGGACAGTCCCTACTATGGCTACACCTTC; CDR3: CAITKDSPYYGYTF
size: -; D: TRBD2; V: TRBV6-1; J: TRBJ2-4; DNA: TGTGCCAGCAGTGAATTGGGGAGGTCCAGCGGGAGGAACATTCAGTACTTC; CDR3: CASSELGRSSGRNIQYF
size: -; D: -; V: TRBV28; J: TRBJ1-6; DNA: TGTGCCAGCAGTTTTGGGACATTTACTAATTCACCCCTCCACTTT; CDR3: CASSFGTFTNSPLHF